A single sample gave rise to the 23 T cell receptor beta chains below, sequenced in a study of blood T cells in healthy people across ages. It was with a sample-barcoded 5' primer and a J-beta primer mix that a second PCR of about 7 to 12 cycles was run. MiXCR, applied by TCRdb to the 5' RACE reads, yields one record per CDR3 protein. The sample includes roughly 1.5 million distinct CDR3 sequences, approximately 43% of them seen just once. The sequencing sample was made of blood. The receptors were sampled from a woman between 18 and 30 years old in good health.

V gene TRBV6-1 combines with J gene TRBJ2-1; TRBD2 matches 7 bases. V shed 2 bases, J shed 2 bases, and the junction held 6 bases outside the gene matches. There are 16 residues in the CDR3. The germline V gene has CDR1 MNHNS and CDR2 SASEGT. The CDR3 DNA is TGTGCCAGCAGTGAACCAGCGGGGCGCCCCTACAATGAGCAGTTCTTC. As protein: CASSEPAGRPYNEQFF.

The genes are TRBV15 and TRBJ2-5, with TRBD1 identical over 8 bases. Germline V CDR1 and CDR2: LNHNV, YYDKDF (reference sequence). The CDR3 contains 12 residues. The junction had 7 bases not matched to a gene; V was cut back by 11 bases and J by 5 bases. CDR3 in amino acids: CAATNRGETQYF. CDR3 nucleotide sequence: TGTGCCGCCACGAACAGGGGGGAGACCCAGTACTTC.

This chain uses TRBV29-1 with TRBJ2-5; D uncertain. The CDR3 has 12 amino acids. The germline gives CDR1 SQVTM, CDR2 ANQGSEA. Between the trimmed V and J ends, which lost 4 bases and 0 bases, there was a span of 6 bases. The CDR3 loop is CSVGGNQETQYF. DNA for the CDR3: TGCAGCGTTGGAGGCAACCAAGAGACCCAGTACTTC. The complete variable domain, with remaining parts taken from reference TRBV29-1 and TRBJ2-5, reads SAVISQKPSRDICQRGTSLTIQCQVDSQVTMMFWYRQQPGQSLTLIATANQGSEATYESGFVIDKFPISRPNLTFSTLTVSNMSPEDSSIYLCSVGGNQETQYFGPGTRLLVL.

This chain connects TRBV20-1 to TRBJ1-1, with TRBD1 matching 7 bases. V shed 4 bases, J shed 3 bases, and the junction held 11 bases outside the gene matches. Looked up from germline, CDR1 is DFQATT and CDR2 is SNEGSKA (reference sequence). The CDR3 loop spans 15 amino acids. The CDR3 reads CSAKRGPRRDTEAFF. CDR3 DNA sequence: TGCAGTGCTAAGAGGGGGCCCCGGAGGGACACTGAAGCTTTCTTT.

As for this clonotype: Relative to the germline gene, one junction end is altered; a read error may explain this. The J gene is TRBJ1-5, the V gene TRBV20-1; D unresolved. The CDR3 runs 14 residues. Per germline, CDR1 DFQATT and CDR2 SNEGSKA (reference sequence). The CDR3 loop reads CSAKLQDLKGPQHF. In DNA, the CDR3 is TGTAGTGCGAAACTTCAGGATCTAAAAGGACCCCAGCATTTT.

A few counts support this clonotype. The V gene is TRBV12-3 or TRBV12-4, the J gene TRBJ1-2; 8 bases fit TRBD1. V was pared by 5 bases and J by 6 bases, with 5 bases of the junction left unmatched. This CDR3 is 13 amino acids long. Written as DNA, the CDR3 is TGTGCCAGCAGTCGAACAGGGGGGGATGGCTACACCTTC. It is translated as CASSRTGGDGYTF.

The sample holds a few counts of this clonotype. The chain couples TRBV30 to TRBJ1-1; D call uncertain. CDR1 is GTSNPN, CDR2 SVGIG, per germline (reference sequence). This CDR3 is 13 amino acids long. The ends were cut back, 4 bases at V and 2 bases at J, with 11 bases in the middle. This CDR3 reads CAWNPVTNTEAFF. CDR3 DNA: TGTGCCTGGAACCCCGTAACCAACACTGAAGCTTTCTTT.

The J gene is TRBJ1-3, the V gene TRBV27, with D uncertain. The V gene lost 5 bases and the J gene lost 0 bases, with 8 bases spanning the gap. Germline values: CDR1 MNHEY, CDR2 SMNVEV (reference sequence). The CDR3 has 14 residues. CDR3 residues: CASSISSSGNTIYF. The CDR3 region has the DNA TGTGCCAGCAGTATCTCTAGCTCTGGAAACACCATATATTTT.

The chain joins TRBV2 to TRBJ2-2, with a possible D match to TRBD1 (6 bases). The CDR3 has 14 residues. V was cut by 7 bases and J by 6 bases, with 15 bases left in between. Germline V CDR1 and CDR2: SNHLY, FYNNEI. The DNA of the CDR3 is TGTGCCAGCATCGATAAACAGGGCTCCGGGGAGCTGTTTTTT. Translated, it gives CASIDKQGSGELFF.

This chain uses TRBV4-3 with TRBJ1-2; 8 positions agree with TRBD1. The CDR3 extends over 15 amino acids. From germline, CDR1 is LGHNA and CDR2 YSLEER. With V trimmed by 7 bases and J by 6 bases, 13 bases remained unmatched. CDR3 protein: CASTPTGAKKDGYTF. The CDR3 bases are TGCGCCAGCACCCCGACAGGGGCAAAAAAGGATGGCTACACCTTC.

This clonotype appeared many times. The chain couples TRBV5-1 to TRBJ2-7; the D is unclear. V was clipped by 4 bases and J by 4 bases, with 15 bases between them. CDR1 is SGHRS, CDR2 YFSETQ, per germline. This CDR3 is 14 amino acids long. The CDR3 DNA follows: TGCGCCAGCAGCGTTGACCACACAACATACGAGCAGTACTTC. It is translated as CASSVDHTTYEQYF.

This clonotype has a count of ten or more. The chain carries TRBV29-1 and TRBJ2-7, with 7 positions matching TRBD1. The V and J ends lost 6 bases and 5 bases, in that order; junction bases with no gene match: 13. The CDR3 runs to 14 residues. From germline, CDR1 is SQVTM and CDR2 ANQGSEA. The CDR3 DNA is TGCAGCGTCGTCCCCCGAGGACAGGCAAACGAGCAGTACTTC. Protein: CSVVPRGQANEQYF.

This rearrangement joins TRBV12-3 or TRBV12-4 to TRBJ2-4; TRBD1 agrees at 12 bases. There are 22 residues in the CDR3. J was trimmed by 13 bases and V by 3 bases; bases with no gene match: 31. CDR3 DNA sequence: TGTGCCAGCAGTTTTTGGGACAGGGGGCGACGTACGGGCCTCCTTTCCTACAATGAGCAGTACTTC. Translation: CASSFWDRGRRTGLLSYNEQYF.

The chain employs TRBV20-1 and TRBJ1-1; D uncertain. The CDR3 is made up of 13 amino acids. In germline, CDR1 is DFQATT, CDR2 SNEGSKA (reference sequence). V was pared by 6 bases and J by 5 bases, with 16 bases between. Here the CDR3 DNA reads TGCAGTGCCACCGGGCCCCTGGGGACTGAAGCTTTCTTT. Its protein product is CSATGPLGTEAFF.

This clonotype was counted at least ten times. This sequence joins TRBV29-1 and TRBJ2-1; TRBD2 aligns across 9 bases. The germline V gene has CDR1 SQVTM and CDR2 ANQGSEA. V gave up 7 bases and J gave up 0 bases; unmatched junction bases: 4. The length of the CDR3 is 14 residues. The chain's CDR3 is CSASGATSYNEQFF. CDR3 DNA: TGCAGCGCTAGCGGGGCGACCTCCTACAATGAGCAGTTCTTC.

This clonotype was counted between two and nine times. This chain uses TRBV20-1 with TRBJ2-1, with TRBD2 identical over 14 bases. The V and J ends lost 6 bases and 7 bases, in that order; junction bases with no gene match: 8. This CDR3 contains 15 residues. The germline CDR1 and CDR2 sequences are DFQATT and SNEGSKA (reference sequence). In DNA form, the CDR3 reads TGCAGTGCCCGCACGCGACTAGCGGGGGGGAATGAGCAGTTCTTC. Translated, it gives CSARTRLAGGNEQFF.

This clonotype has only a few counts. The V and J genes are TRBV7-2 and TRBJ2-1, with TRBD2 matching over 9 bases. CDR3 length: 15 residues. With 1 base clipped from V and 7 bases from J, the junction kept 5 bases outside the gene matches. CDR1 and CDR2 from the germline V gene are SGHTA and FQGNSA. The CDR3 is CASSLGSGGGNEQFF. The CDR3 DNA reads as TGTGCCAGCAGCTTAGGTAGCGGGGGCGGGAATGAGCAGTTCTTC.

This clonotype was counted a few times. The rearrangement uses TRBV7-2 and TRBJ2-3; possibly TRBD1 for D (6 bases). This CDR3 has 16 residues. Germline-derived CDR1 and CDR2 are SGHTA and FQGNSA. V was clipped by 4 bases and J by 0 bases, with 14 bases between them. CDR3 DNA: TGTGCCAGCAGCTCTTTGGACAGAACTAGCACAGATACGCAGTATTTT. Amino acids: CASSSLDRTSTDTQYF. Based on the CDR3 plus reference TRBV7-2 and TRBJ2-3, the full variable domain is GAGVSQSPSNKVTEKGKDVELRCDPISGHTALYWYRQSLGQGLEFLIYFQGNSAPDKSGLPSDRFSAERTGGSVSTLTIQRTQQEDSAVYLCASSSLDRTSTDTQYFGPGTRLTVL.

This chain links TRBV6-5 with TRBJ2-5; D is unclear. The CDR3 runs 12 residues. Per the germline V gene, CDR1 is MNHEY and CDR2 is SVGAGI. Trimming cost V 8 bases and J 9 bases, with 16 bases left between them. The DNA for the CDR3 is TGTGCCAGCGCGAACGACCCAAGGGCCCAGTACTTC. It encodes CASANDPRAQYF.

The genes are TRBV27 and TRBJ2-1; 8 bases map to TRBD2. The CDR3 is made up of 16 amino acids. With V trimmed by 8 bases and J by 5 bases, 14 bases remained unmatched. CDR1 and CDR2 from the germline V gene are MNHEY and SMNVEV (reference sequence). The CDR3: CASANGDSGTDNEQFF. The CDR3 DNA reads TGTGCCAGCGCTAACGGGGATAGCGGGACCGACAATGAGCAGTTCTTC.

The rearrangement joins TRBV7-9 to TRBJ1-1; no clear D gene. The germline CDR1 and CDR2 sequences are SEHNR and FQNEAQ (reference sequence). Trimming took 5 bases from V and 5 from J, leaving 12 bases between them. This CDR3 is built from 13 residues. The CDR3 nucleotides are TGTGCCAGCAGCACCCCCCGGGCTACTGAAGCTTTCTTT. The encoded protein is CASSTPRATEAFF.

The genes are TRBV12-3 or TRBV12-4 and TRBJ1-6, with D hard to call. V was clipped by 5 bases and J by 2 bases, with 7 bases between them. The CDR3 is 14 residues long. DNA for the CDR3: TGTGCCAGCAGTAATCACCCCTATAATTCACCCCTCCACTTT. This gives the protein CASSNHPYNSPLHF.

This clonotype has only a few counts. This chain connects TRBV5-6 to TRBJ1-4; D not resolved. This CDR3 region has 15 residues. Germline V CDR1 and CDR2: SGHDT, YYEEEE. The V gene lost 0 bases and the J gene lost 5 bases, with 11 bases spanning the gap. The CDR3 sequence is CASSLVTSRNEKLFF. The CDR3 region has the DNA TGTGCCAGCAGCTTGGTTACAAGTAGAAATGAAAAACTGTTTTTT.